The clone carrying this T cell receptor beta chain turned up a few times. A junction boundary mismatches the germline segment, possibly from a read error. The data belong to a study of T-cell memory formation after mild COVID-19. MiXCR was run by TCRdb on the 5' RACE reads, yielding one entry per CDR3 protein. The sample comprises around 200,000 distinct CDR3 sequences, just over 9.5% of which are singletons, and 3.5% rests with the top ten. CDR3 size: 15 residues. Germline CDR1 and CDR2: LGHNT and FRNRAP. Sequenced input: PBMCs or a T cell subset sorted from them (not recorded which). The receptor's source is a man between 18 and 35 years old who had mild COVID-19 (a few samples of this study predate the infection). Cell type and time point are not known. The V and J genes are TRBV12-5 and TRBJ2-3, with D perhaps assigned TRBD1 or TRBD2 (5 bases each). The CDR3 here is CASGPDLGRTDTQYF. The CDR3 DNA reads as TGTGCTAGTGGGCCGGATCTGGGACGCACGGATACGCAGTATTTT.